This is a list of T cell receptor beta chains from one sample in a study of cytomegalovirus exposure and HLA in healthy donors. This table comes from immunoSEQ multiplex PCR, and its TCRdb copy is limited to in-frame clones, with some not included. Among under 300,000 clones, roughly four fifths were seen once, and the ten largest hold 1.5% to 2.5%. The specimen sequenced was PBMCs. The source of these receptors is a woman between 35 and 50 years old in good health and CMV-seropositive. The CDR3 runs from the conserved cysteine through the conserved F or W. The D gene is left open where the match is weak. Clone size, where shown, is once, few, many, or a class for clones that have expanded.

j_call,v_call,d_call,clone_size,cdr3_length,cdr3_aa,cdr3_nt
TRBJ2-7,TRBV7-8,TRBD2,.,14,CASSSSGRGLEQYF,TGTGCCAGCAGCTCTAGCGGGAGGGGACTCGAGCAGTACTTC
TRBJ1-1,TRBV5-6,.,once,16,CASSLSGVGSGTEAFF,TGTGCCAGCAGCTTGTCGGGGGTGGGATCGGGCACTGAAGCTTTCTTT
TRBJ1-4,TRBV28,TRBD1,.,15,CASSSAGGPNEKLFF,TGTGCCAGCAGTTCCGCAGGGGGACCTAATGAAAAACTGTTTTTT
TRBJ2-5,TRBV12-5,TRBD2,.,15,CASGPGLAAQETQYF,TGTGCTAGTGGCCCAGGACTAGCGGCACAAGAGACCCAGTACTTC
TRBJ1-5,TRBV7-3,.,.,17,CASSWCGAGISNQPQHF,TGTGCCAGCAGTTGGTGCGGGGCAGGGATTAGCAATCAGCCCCAGCATTTT
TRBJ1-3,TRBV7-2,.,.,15,CASSLDPGAGNTIYF,TGTGCCAGCAGCTTAGACCCCGGGGCTGGAAACACCATATATTTT
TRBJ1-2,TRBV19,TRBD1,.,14,CASSIGTGFYGYTF,TGTGCCAGTAGTATCGGGACAGGGTTTTACGGCTACACCTTC
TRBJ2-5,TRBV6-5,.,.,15,CASTGPLRGQETQYF,TGTGCCAGCACTGGACCCCTAAGGGGCCAAGAGACCCAGTACTTC
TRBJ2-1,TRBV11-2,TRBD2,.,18,CASSLRALAESSYNEQFF,TGTGCCAGCAGCTTAAGGGCCCTAGCGGAGAGCTCCTACAATGAGCAGTTCTTC
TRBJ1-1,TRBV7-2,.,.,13,CASSVDRNTEAFF,TGTGCCAGCAGTGTAGACAGGAACACTGAAGCTTTCTTT
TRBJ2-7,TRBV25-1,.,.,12,CASSGGASEQYF,TGTGCCAGCAGTGGAGGAGCTAGCGAGCAGTACTTC
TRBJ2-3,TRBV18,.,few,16,CASSPFTTGQTDTQYF,TGTGCCAGCTCACCGTTTACGACGGGTCAAACAGATACGCAGTATTTT
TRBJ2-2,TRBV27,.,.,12,CASSQQSGELFF,TGTGCCAGCAGCCAACAGAGCGGGGAGCTGTTTTTT
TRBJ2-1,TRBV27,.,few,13,CASSLKPNLEQFF,TGTGCCAGCAGTCTAAAACCTAATTTAGAGCAGTTCTTC
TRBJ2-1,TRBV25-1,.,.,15,CASTPRGANIDGQFF,TGTGCCAGCACCCCTCGAGGCGCCAATATCGATGGGCAGTTCTTC
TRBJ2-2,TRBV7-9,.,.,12,CASSLGAGELFF,TGTGCCAGCAGCTTAGGCGCCGGGGAGCTGTTTTTT
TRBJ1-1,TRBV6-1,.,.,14,CASSTTGTNTEAFF,TGTGCCAGCAGTACGACAGGTACCAACACTGAAGCTTTCTTT
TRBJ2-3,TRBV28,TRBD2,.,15,CASSGTSGPTDTQYF,TGTGCCAGCAGTGGGACTAGCGGGCCCACAGATACGCAGTATTTT
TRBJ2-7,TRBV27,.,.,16,CASSGLQGLALRGQYF,TGTGCCAGCAGTGGGCTACAGGGTCTCGCCCTACGCGGGCAGTACTTC
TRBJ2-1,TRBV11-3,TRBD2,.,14,CASSLEGLAGYEFF,TGTGCCAGCAGCTTAGAGGGACTAGCGGGATATGAGTTCTTC
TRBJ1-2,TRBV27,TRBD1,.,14,CASSPDRGMGGYTF,TGTGCCAGCAGTCCGGACAGGGGGATGGGTGGCTACACCTTC
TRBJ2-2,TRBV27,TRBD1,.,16,CASSVGTGILSGELFF,TGTGCCAGCAGCGTCGGGACAGGAATTCTGTCCGGGGAGCTGTTTTTT
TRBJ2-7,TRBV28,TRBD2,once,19,CASSLVIGIGTSGVYEQYF,TGTGCCAGCAGTTTGGTAATAGGGATCGGGACTAGCGGGGTCTACGAGCAGTACTTC
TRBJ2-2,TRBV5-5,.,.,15,CASSWEPGNTGELFF,TGTGCTAGCAGCTGGGAGCCTGGGAACACCGGGGAGCTGTTTTTT